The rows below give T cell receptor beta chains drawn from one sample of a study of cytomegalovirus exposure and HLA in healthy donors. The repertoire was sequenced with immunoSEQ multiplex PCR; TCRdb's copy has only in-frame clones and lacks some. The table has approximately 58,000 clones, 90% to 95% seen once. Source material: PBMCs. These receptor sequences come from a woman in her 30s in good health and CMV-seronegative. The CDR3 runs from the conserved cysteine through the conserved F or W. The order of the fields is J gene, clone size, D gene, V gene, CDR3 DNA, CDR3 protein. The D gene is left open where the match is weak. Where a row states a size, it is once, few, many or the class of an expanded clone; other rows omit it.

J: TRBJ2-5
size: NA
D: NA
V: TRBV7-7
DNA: TGTGCCAGCAGCTCATACAGGGAAGAGACCCAGTACTTC
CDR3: CASSSYREETQYF

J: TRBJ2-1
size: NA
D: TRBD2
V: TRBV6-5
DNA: TGTGCCAGCAGTTACCAGCGGGAGGGTAATGAGCAGTTCTTC
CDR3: CASSYQREGNEQFF

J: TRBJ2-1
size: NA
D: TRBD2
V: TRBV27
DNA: TGTGCCAGCAGTTTTCCCGCCAGTTTGGGGGGGAATGAGCAGTTCTTC
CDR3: CASSFPASLGGNEQFF

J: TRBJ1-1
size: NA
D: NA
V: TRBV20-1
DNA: TGCAGTGCTCCCCTAGACCGTGAAGCTTTCTTT
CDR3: CSAPLDREAFF

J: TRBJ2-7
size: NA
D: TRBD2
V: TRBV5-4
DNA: TGTGCCAGCAGCTCCGGCGGGGCTAGCGGCCGGTCCTACGAGCAGTACTTC
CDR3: CASSSGGASGRSYEQYF

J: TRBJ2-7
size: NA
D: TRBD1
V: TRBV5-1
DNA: TGCGCCAGCAGCCTGGGACAGGCAATTTCCTACGAGCAGTACTTC
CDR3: CASSLGQAISYEQYF

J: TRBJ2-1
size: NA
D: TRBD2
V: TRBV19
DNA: TGTGCCAGTAGTATCGCGGGAGGGGCCTACAATGAGCAGTTCTTC
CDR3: CASSIAGGAYNEQFF

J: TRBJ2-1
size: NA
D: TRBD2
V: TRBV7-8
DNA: TGTGCCATCTCACTTCTAGCGGGATCGAATGAGCAGTTCTTC
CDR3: CAISLLAGSNEQFF

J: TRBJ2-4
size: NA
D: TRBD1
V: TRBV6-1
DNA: TGTGCCAGCGCTAATAGGGACAGTAAAAACATTCAGTACTTC
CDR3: CASANRDSKNIQYF

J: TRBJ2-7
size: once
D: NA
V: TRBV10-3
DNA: TGTGCCATCAGTGAAACAGCCTACGAGCAGTACTTC
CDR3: CAISETAYEQYF

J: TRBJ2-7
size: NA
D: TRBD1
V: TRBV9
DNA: TGTGCCAGCAGCGTAGTGGGGACAGGGTCCGAGCAGTACTTC
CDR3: CASSVVGTGSEQYF

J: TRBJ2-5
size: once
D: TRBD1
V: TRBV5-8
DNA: TGTGCCAGCAGCCACAGGCCGGACAGGGGGATTAAAGAGACCCAGTACTTC
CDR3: CASSHRPDRGIKETQYF

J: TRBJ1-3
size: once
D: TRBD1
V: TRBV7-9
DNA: TGTGCCAGCAGCTCACAGGGGGAACGCTCTGGAAACACCATATATTTT
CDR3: CASSSQGERSGNTIYF